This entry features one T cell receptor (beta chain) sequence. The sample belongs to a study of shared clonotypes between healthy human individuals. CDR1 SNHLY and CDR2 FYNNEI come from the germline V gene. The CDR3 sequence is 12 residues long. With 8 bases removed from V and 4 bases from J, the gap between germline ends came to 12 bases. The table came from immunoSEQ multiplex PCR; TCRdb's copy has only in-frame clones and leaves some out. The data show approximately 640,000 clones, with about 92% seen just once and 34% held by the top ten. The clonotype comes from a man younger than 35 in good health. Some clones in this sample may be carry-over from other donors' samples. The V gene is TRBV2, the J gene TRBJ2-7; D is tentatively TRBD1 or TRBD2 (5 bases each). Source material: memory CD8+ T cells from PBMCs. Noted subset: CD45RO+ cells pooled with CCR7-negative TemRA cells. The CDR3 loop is CASRDGLYEQYF. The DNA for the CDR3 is TGTGCCAGCCGGGACGGACTGTACGAGCAGTACTTC.